Sequencing of this T cell receptor beta chain was carried out in a study of molecular identifiers for immune sequencing clone quantification. Study-wide results and limits: Over 99% of effector molecules, yet under 1% of naive-cell molecules, were held by clones above 20 RNA copies.

Sorted naive CD8 T cells, roughly 19,000 to 1,000,000, were sequenced from 10%, 30% or 50% RNA. TCR libraries were built in bulk with a published protocol and specific TCR primers. TCRdb re-derived calls from the PCR reads in MiXCR, one entry per CDR3 protein. The table shows 600,000 to 650,000 distinct CDR3 sequences, with approximately 20% occurring only once. This clonotype was found many times. Antigen: not known. The length of the CDR3 is 15 residues. The germline CDR1 and CDR2 sequences are SGHTA and FQGNSA. The V and J ends lost 5 bases and 4 bases respectively, with 17 bases between them. The sequence came from a human donor in good health. Some libraries in this study had Jurkat cell RNA spiked in. Sequencing was performed on naive CD8+ T cells from blood, with Jurkat cell RNA spiked in. As for subset: FACS-sorted CD8+CD4-CCR7+CD45RA+ naive T cells. The rearrangement joins TRBV7-2 to TRBJ2-5, with a weak D call TRBD1 (6 bases). CDR3 sequence: CASSLGQGPGETQYF. The DNA for the CDR3 is TGTGCCAGCAGCCTGGGGCAGGGGCCCGGAGAGACCCAGTACTTC.